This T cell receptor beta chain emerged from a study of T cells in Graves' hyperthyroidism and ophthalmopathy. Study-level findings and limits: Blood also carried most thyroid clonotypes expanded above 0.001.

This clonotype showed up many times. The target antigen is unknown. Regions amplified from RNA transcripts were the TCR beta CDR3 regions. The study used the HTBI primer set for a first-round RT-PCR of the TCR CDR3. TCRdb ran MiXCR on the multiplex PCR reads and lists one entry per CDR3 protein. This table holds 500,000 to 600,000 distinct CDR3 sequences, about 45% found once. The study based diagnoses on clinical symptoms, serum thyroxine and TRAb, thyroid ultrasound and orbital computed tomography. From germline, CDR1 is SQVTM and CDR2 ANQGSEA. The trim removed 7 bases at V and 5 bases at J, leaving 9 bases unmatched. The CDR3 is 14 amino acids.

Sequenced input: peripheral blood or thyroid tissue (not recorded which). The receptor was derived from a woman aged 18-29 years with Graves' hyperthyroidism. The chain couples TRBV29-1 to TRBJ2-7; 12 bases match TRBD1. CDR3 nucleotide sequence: TGCAGCGCCGAAGCCGGGACAGGGGGCGACGAGCAGTACTTC. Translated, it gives CSAEAGTGGDEQYF.